A selection of T cell receptor beta chains follows, all from one sample in a study of identifying expanded T cells in peripheral blood. The method was immunoSEQ multiplex PCR; TCRdb's version includes in-frame clones alone and lacks a portion of them. The table includes about 110,000 clones, 88% detected once. What was sequenced was blood. The receptor set was obtained from a person aged 18 to 75 in good health. Both conserved end residues are part of each CDR3. Fields, in order: J gene, clone size, D gene, V gene, CDR3 protein, CDR3 DNA. D genes are given only for firm matches. The size field is filled for only some rows; it gives once, few, many or a size class.

>TRBJ2-7|-|TRBD1|TRBV5-1
CASRAPGGPYEQYF
TGCGCCAGCAGAGCACCAGGGGGCCCCTACGAGCAGTACTTC
>TRBJ2-7|-|-|TRBV18
CASSPQGTYEQYF
TGTGCCAGCTCACCCCAGGGTACCTACGAGCAGTACTTC
>TRBJ1-4|-|TRBD1|TRBV10-3
CAISERTGVNEKLFF
TGTGCCATCAGCGAAAGGACAGGGGTTAATGAAAAACTGTTTTTT
>TRBJ1-5|-|-|TRBV5-5
CASISPGEDQPQHF
TGTGCCAGCATTTCCCCGGGGGAAGATCAGCCCCAGCATTTT
>TRBJ2-1|-|TRBD1|TRBV18
CASSPVEGANEQFF
TGTGCCAGCTCACCAGTAGAGGGGGCGAATGAGCAGTTCTTC
>TRBJ1-2|-|-|TRBV10-3
CAISESSQNYGYTF
TGTGCCATCAGTGAGTCGTCCCAGAACTATGGCTACACCTTC
>TRBJ1-1|-|-|TRBV6-5
CASSYSGTGEAFF
TGTGCCAGCAGTTACTCAGGCACAGGTGAAGCTTTCTTT
>TRBJ2-7|-|-|TRBV1
CTSSQPPGQSREQYF
TGCACCAGCAGCCAACCACCGGGACAGAGTAGGGAGCAGTACTTC
>TRBJ2-2|-|-|TRBV7-2
CASSLRIVGGELFF
TGTGCCAGCAGCTTAAGGATTGTTGGCGGGGAGCTGTTTTTT
>TRBJ2-1|-|TRBD1|TRBV19
CASSTGTGGVDEQFF
TGTGCCAGTAGTACAGGGACAGGAGGGGTGGATGAGCAGTTCTTC
>TRBJ2-1|-|TRBD2|TRBV2
CASSDGGRGLNEQFF
TGTGCCAGCAGTGATGGCGGGAGGGGATTGAATGAGCAGTTCTTC
>TRBJ1-1|-|TRBD1|TRBV27
CASSSGGQVEAFF
TGTGCCAGCAGTTCGGGGGGACAGGTTGAAGCTTTCTTT
>TRBJ2-1|-|TRBD2|TRBV4-2
CASSQALKLAGVHNEQFF
TGTGCCAGCAGCCAAGCTCTAAAACTAGCGGGGGTACACAATGAGCAGTTCTTC
>TRBJ2-5|-|-|TRBV20-1
CSVRRVETQYF
TGCAGTGTGAGGCGTGTAGAGACCCAGTACTTC
>TRBJ1-1|-|TRBD1|TRBV7-2
CASSPRTGDTEAFF
TGTGCCAGCAGCCCACGGACAGGAGACACTGAAGCTTTCTTT
>TRBJ1-1|-|-|TRBV5-1
CASSLVPGANTEAFF
TGCGCCAGCAGCTTGGTTCCAGGGGCGAACACTGAAGCTTTCTTT
>TRBJ2-1|-|-|TRBV19
CASNTAAGSYNEQFF
TGTGCCAGTAATACGGCGGCGGGCTCCTACAATGAGCAGTTCTTC
>TRBJ1-5|once|-|TRBV5-1
CASSLGYGVNSNQPQHF
TGCGCCAGCAGCCTTGGCTACGGGGTAAATAGCAATCAGCCCCAGCATTTT
>TRBJ2-7|-|TRBD1|TRBV18
CASSPSYLLDRVNEQYF
TGTGCCAGCTCACCAAGTTATCTTCTTGACAGGGTAAACGAGCAGTACTTC
>TRBJ2-1|-|-|TRBV12-2
CASRLALSGGPLGSYNEQFF
TGTGCAAGTCGCTTAGCGCTTAGCGGGGGGCCCCTGGGCTCCTACAATGAGCAGTTCTTC
>TRBJ2-5|-|TRBD2|TRBV5-6
CASSSPGLAGGRTQYF
TGTGCCAGCAGCTCCCCCGGACTAGCGGGGGGTCGGACCCAGTACTTC
>TRBJ2-7|once|TRBD1|TRBV5-5
CASRGTGGAQQYF
TGTGCCAGCAGAGGGACAGGGGGCGCCCAGCAGTACTTC
>TRBJ2-5|-|-|TRBV10-3
CAISDTGVEETQYF
TGTGCCATCAGTGATACGGGGGTTGAAGAGACCCAGTACTTC
>TRBJ2-3|-|-|TRBV6-5
CASSYADYTDTQYF
TGTGCCAGCAGTTATGCAGACTACACAGATACGCAGTATTTT
>TRBJ2-7|-|TRBD1|TRBV29-1
CSVEAGGSYEQYF
TGCAGCGTTGAAGCAGGGGGCAGCTACGAGCAGTACTTC
>TRBJ2-5|-|TRBD2|TRBV9
CASSGLSGGQETQYF
TGTGCCAGCAGCGGACTTAGCGGGGGCCAAGAGACCCAGTACTTC
>TRBJ2-7|-|-|TRBV18
CASSPPPVAREQYF
TGTGCCAGCTCACCACCCCCAGTCGCTAGAGAGCAGTACTTC
>TRBJ1-3|few|-|TRBV14
CASSAGGSGNTIYF
TGTGCCAGCAGCGCCGGGGGCTCTGGAAACACCATATATTTT
>TRBJ2-1|-|-|TRBV27
CASSLSGAEYNEQFF
TGTGCCAGCAGTTTATCCGGGGCGGAGTACAATGAGCAGTTCTTC
>TRBJ1-2|-|-|TRBV9
CASSIRDLSGGYTF
TGTGCCAGCAGCATCCGGGACTTGTCCGGTGGCTACACCTTC
>TRBJ1-1|-|TRBD1|TRBV6-5
CASSPGTTGDTEAFF
TGTGCCAGCAGTCCCGGGACAACAGGGGACACTGAAGCTTTCTTT
>TRBJ2-7|-|-|TRBV7-2
CASSLLGSPDYEQYF
TGTGCCAGCAGCTTATTGGGTTCACCGGACTACGAGCAGTACTTC
>TRBJ1-1|once|-|TRBV2
CASSDRGHTEAFF
TGTGCCAGCAGTGACCGGGGGCACACTGAAGCTTTCTTT
>TRBJ2-5|few|-|TRBV5-1
CASSLAGSSPQTQYF
TGCGCCAGCAGCTTGGCCGGGAGCAGTCCCCAGACCCAGTACTTC
>TRBJ2-6|-|-|TRBV28
CASSSGVHTGANVLTF
TGTGCCAGCAGTTCCGGGGTGCACACTGGGGCCAACGTCCTGACTTTC
>TRBJ2-5|-|-|TRBV1
CTSSQVSSGETQYF
TGCACCAGCAGCCAAGTGAGTAGCGGAGAGACCCAGTACTTC
>TRBJ2-5|once|-|TRBV28
CASSFSETQYF
TGTGCCAGCAGTTTTTCCGAGACCCAGTACTTC
>TRBJ2-7|-|TRBD2|TRBV7-9
CASSLGGGASREQYF
TGTGCCAGCAGCTTAGGCGGGGGGGCCAGTCGCGAGCAGTACTTC
>TRBJ2-2|-|-|TRBV2
CASKDRLGTGELFF
TGTGCCAGCAAGGACCGGTTAGGCACCGGGGAGCTGTTTTTT
>TRBJ1-2|-|-|TRBV2
CASSGDNLNYGYTF
TGTGCCAGCAGCGGGGACAATCTAAACTATGGCTACACCTTC
>TRBJ2-4|-|-|TRBV28
CASCVRGGAKNIQYF
TGTGCCAGCTGCGTCCGAGGAGGTGCCAAAAACATTCAGTACTTC
>TRBJ2-1|once|TRBD2|TRBV5-1
CASSLVLAGASEQFF
TGCGCCAGCAGCTTGGTACTAGCGGGAGCAAGTGAGCAGTTCTTC
>TRBJ2-3|-|TRBD2|TRBV6-1
CASSELAETYTQYF
TGTGCCAGCAGTGAACTAGCGGAGACTTATACGCAGTATTTT
>TRBJ2-7|once|-|TRBV5-1
CASSLGQDYEQYF
TGCGCCAGCAGCTTGGGACAGGACTACGAGCAGTACTTC
>TRBJ2-7|-|TRBD2|TRBV28
CASSGGLAGGFYEQYF
TGTGCCAGCAGTGGAGGACTAGCGGGAGGGTTTTACGAGCAGTACTTC
>TRBJ2-1|-|-|TRBV7-3
CASSRAGGRNEQFF
TGTGCCAGCAGCCGCGCGGGTGGGAGAAATGAGCAGTTCTTC
>TRBJ2-4|-|-|TRBV28
CASSPGRGAKNIQYF
TGTGCCAGCAGTCCCGGCAGGGGAGCCAAAAACATTCAGTACTTC
>TRBJ1-2|-|-|TRBV6-6
CASSYRGEFNYGYTF
TGTGCCAGCAGTTACAGAGGGGAATTTAACTATGGCTACACCTTC
>TRBJ1-2|-|-|TRBV6-1
CASSETPQGYAYGYTF
TGTGCCAGCAGTGAAACCCCCCAGGGATACGCCTATGGCTACACCTTC
>TRBJ1-5|-|TRBD1|TRBV5-1
CASSYGTGGDQPQHF
TGCGCCAGCAGTTATGGGACAGGGGGCGACCAGCCCCAGCATTTT
>TRBJ1-4|-|-|TRBV4-2
CASSLPTGTNEKLFF
TGTGCCAGCAGCCTACCTACAGGGACTAATGAAAAACTGTTTTTT
>TRBJ1-2|-|-|TRBV19
CATLRREGYGYTF
TGTGCCACCCTCCGGAGGGAGGGCTATGGCTACACCTTC
>TRBJ2-2|-|-|TRBV1
CTSSQDGLGSGELFF
TGCACCAGCAGCCAAGATGGTCTGGGGAGCGGGGAGCTGTTTTTT
>TRBJ2-7|-|TRBD2|TRBV2
CASSEDSGRAGEQYF
TGTGCCAGCAGTGAAGATAGCGGGAGGGCCGGTGAGCAGTACTTC
>TRBJ2-3|-|-|TRBV14
CASSQGISGAGTDTQYF
TGTGCCAGCAGCCAAGGAATTAGTGGGGCAGGGACAGATACGCAGTATTTT
>TRBJ2-7|-|TRBD1|TRBV28
CASSPDRGDPGYEQYF
TGTGCCAGCAGCCCCGACAGGGGGGACCCCGGCTACGAGCAGTACTTC
>TRBJ1-2|-|-|TRBV28
CASRFTGSYGYTF
TGTGCCAGCAGATTTACAGGGTCCTATGGCTACACCTTC
>TRBJ2-5|few|-|TRBV6-6
CASTDRGGMAQYF
TGTGCCAGCACGGACAGAGGGGGTATGGCCCAGTACTTC